These T cell receptor beta chains were read from a single sample in a study of OX40 agonist ivuxolimab in advanced cancers. Produced via immunoSEQ multiplex PCR; TCRdb's table is partial and in-frame only. The sample consists of under 70,000 clones, approximately 81% of them appearing once. The sequencing here drew on CD4+ or CD8+ T cells sorted from blood, taken in a trial of the OX40 agonist ivuxolimab. The source of these receptors is an adult with an advanced solid tumor such as melanoma, head and neck, liver or kidney cancer. CDR3s include the opening cysteine and the closing phenylalanine or tryptophan. D genes are given only for firm matches. Only some rows state a clone size, as once, few, many or a class for expanded clones.

j_gene,v_gene,abundance,len,d_gene,CDR3aa,CDR3nt
TRBJ2-2,TRBV2,-,18,TRBD2,CASSELAGESVFTGELFF,TGTGCCAGCAGTGAACTAGCGGGGGAGAGTGTTTTCACCGGGGAGCTGTTTTTT
TRBJ2-1,TRBV21-1,-,17,-,CASSKDGSYPSYNEQFF,TGTGCCAGCAGCAAAGACGGTTCATACCCCTCCTACAATGAGCAGTTCTTC
TRBJ2-2,TRBV5-1,-,15,TRBD1,CASSQGAANTGELFF,TGCGCCAGCAGCCAGGGGGCAGCGAACACCGGGGAGCTGTTTTTT
TRBJ2-3,TRBV7-2,-,15,TRBD2,CASSEGLVATDTQYF,TGTGCCAGCAGCGAGGGACTAGTGGCCACAGATACGCAGTATTTT
TRBJ2-7,TRBV11-1,-,11,-,CASSVSYEQYF,TGTGCCAGCAGCGTTTCCTACGAGCAGTACTTC
TRBJ2-5,TRBV11-2,-,14,TRBD2,CASGLAGGDETQYF,TGTGCCTCCGGGCTAGCGGGAGGGGATGAGACCCAGTACTTC
TRBJ1-1,TRBV5-6,once,11,-,CASSGFTEAFF,TGTGCCAGCAGCGGCTTCACTGAAGCTTTCTTT
TRBJ2-3,TRBV5-1,once,15,-,CASSLVRGSADTQYF,TGCGCCAGCAGCTTAGTCCGGGGTTCAGCAGATACGCAGTATTTT
TRBJ2-5,TRBV5-5,-,15,TRBD2,CASSLGTRGTETQYF,TGTGCCAGCAGCTTGGGGACTAGGGGAACAGAGACCCAGTACTTC
TRBJ1-1,TRBV11-2,once,13,-,CASSFQENTEAFF,TGTGCCAGCAGCTTCCAGGAGAACACTGAAGCTTTCTTT
TRBJ1-5,TRBV28,-,13,-,CASREGSWQPQHF,TGTGCCAGCAGGGAGGGGAGTTGGCAGCCCCAGCATTTT
TRBJ1-1,TRBV5-1,-,13,TRBD1,CASSRDRGPKAFF,TGCGCCAGCAGCCGGGACAGGGGACCAAAAGCTTTCTTT
TRBJ1-5,TRBV7-2,-,13,-,CASSLTSNQPQHF,TGTGCCAGCAGCCTAACCAGCAATCAGCCCCAGCATTTT
TRBJ2-2,TRBV19,-,16,TRBD2,CASNRPGGVDTGELFF,TGTGCCAGTAATAGGCCGGGGGGGGTCGACACCGGGGAGCTGTTTTTT
TRBJ2-7,TRBV28,once,14,-,CASSLWVSFYEQYF,TGTGCCAGCAGTTTATGGGTCAGCTTCTACGAGCAGTACTTC
TRBJ2-3,TRBV30,few,16,TRBD2,CAWSARGGGVADTQYF,TGTGCCTGGAGTGCGAGAGGCGGGGGTGTGGCAGATACGCAGTATTTT
TRBJ2-2,TRBV19,-,18,-,CASSIGFRGKVHTGELFF,TGTGCCAGTAGTATTGGGTTTAGAGGGAAGGTTCACACCGGGGAGCTGTTTTTT
TRBJ1-2,TRBV7-6,-,14,-,CASSASGTTKGYTF,TGTGCCAGCAGCGCCTCCGGGACAACGAAGGGCTACACCTTC
TRBJ2-3,TRBV29-1,-,13,-,CSVEDRGADTQYF,TGCAGCGTTGAAGACAGGGGGGCAGATACGCAGTATTTT
TRBJ2-3,TRBV11-2,once,12,-,CASSLWGDTQYF,TGTGCCAGCAGCTTATGGGGAGATACGCAGTATTTT
TRBJ1-2,TRBV28,-,16,-,CASRQWEAGSNYGYTF,TGTGCCAGCAGACAGTGGGAGGCAGGGTCTAACTATGGCTACACCTTC
TRBJ2-7,TRBV7-9,-,13,-,CASRLASGGEQYF,TGTGCCAGCCGGCTAGCGAGTGGGGGCGAGCAGTACTTC
TRBJ2-4,TRBV30,-,14,TRBD1,CAWSTHRGKNIQYF,TGTGCCTGGAGTACCCACAGGGGCAAAAACATTCAGTACTTC
TRBJ1-1,TRBV6-1,-,13,-,CASSPRTGTEAFF,TGTGCCAGCAGCCCACGGACCGGCACTGAAGCTTTCTTT
TRBJ2-5,TRBV5-4,-,15,TRBD2,CASSPQTGGAETQYF,TGTGCCAGCAGCCCTCAAACGGGGGGGGCTGAGACCCAGTACTTC
TRBJ1-2,TRBV7-9,-,14,-,CASSLTGQPYGYTF,TGTGCCAGCAGCTTAACGGGTCAGCCCTATGGCTACACCTTC